Listed here are 20 T cell receptor beta chains from one sample, sequenced in a study of blood T cell repertoires in COVID-19. Measured with immunoSEQ multiplex PCR; TCRdb has only the in-frame clones, and not every one. The sample gives 63,000 or so clones, 82% of which show up once; 15% to 20% is in the top ten. What was sequenced was peripheral blood. The receptors stem from an elderly man with active COVID-19.

The rearrangement joins TRBV6-6 to TRBJ1-3; perhaps TRBD1 as D (6 bases). V was pared by 2 bases and J by 3 bases, with 8 bases between. Germline-derived CDR1 and CDR2 are MNHNY and SVGAGI (reference sequence). The CDR3 totals 14 residues. The CDR3 loop reads CASSYGTFGNTIYF. The CDR3 DNA sequence: TGTGCCAGCAGTTACGGGACATTTGGAAACACCATATATTTT.

The chain couples TRBV18 to TRBJ2-5, with 8 bases matching TRBD1. J was trimmed by 4 bases and V by 6 bases; bases with no gene match: 7. The CDR3 sequence is 14 residues long. Germline CDR1 KGHSH, CDR2 LQKENI. CDR3 bases: TGTGCCAGCTCCCAAGGACAGGGTTTAGAGACCCAGTACTTC. Its protein is CASSQGQGLETQYF. Supplemented by reference TRBV18 and TRBJ2-5, the full variable domain reads NAGVMQNPRHLVRRRGQEARLRCSPMKGHSHVYWYRQLPEEGLKFMVYLQKENIIDESGMPKERFSAEFPKEGPSILRIQQVVRGDSAAYFCASSQGQGLETQYFGPGTRLLVL.

The chain links TRBV19 to TRBJ2-7, with TRBD1 matching over 7 bases. Germline CDR1 reads LNHDA; CDR2 reads SQIVND (reference sequence). The junction had 5 bases not matched to a gene; V was cut back by 3 bases and J by 3 bases. The CDR3 loop spans 14 amino acids. CDR3 DNA: TGTGCCAGTAGTATCAGGGACAGTAACTACGAGCAGTACTTC. Its translation is CASSIRDSNYEQYF.

The rearrangement joins TRBV4-1 to TRBJ1-2; D unresolved. The V end was cut by 5 bases, the J end by 5 bases, with 12 bases between. In germline, CDR1 is MGHRA, CDR2 YSYEKL. There are 13 residues in the CDR3. CDR3 DNA sequence: TGCGCCAGCAGCTTGGACTCCCTTTATGGCTACACCTTC. It translates to CASSLDSLYGYTF.

The rearrangement uses TRBV6-2 or TRBV6-3 and TRBJ1-1; no clear D. Germline loops: CDR1 MNHEY, CDR2 SVGEGT. Trimming left V 6 bases short and J 6 bases short, with 17 bases between. CDR3 length equals 14 residues. CDR3: CASSRSSTRAEAFF. CDR3 coding DNA: TGTGCCAGCAGCCGGTCATCCACCCGCGCTGAAGCTTTCTTT.

In its sample, this clone was seen once. The junction shows a germline mismatch at one end, possibly a read error. The chain recombines TRBV19 with TRBJ1-1, with D tentatively TRBD1 (6 bases). Germline V gene data show CDR1 as LNHDA and CDR2 as SQIVND (reference sequence). This CDR3 is 12 amino acids long. The CDR3 region has the DNA TGTGCCAGTAATACAGGGTACACTAAAGCTTTCTTT. Its translation: CASNTGYTKAFF.

The J gene is TRBJ2-4, the V gene TRBV7-9; D is uncertain. The length of the CDR3 is 18 residues. With 5 bases removed from V and 5 bases from J, the gap between germline ends came to 25 bases. Germline values: CDR1 SEHNR, CDR2 FQNEAQ (reference sequence). The DNA of the CDR3 is TGTGCCAGCAGCCAATCGCTTCCGGGTACCCCAGAGCAAAACATTCAGTACTTC. It codes for CASSQSLPGTPEQNIQYF. The complete variable domain, with remaining parts taken from reference TRBV7-9 and TRBJ2-4, reads DTGVSQNPRHKITKRGQNVTFRCDPISEHNRLYWYRQTLGQGPEFLTYFQNEAQLEKSRLLSDRFSAERPKGSFSTLEIQRTEQGDSAMYLCASSQSLPGTPEQNIQYFGAGTRLSVL.

This chain links TRBV5-6 with TRBJ1-5; 10 nucleotides match TRBD1. The CDR3 is 15 residues long. Germline V gives CDR1 SGHDT, CDR2 YYEEEE. The V segment lost 2 bases and the J segment 6 bases; nucleotides outside the gene matches: 5. CDR3 sequence reads: CASSFWDRGSQPQHF. The CDR3 nucleotides are TGTGCCAGCAGCTTCTGGGACAGGGGATCTCAGCCCCAGCATTTT.

The chain has TRBV4-1 and TRBJ1-3; perhaps TRBD1 as D (5 bases). V was trimmed by 3 bases and J by 1 base, leaving 13 bases between them. The CDR3 contains 16 residues. CDR1 is MGHRA and CDR2 is YSYEKL in the germline V gene. In DNA form, the CDR3 reads TGCGCCAGCAGCCAGGGGACTGGGAGGTCTGGAAACACCATATATTTT. Its protein product is CASSQGTGRSGNTIYF.

V gene TRBV5-1 combines with J gene TRBJ2-7, with 12 bases that match TRBD2. V gave up 4 bases and J gave up 1 base; unmatched junction bases: 15. The CDR3 has 19 residues. Germline loops: CDR1 SGHRS, CDR2 YFSETQ. CDR3 amino acids: CASSRRTSGVKIGSYEQYF. In nucleotides, the CDR3 is TGCGCCAGCAGCCGCAGGACTAGCGGGGTCAAAATAGGGTCCTACGAGCAGTACTTC.

The chain carries TRBV7-2 and TRBJ1-4, with 8 bases matching TRBD1. From germline, CDR1 is SGHTA and CDR2 FQGNSA. After removal of 5 bases from V and 11 bases from J, the junction contained 16 bases not matched to a gene. The length of the CDR3 is 16 residues. CDR3 sequence: CASSPSGQSRTGKLFF. The CDR3 nucleotides read TGTGCCAGCAGCCCCTCGGGACAGAGTCGGACAGGGAAACTGTTTTTT.

The rearrangement uses TRBV7-2 and TRBJ1-1; D perhaps matches TRBD1 (5 bases). This CDR3 is 14 amino acids long. The V gene's germline CDR1 is SGHTA and CDR2 FQGNSA. V lost 5 bases, J lost 1 base, and 11 bases lay in between. The CDR3: CASSPSGGNTEAFF. CDR3 nucleotide sequence: TGTGCCAGCAGCCCCTCGGGGGGGAACACTGAAGCTTTCTTT.

V gene TRBV11-2 combines with J gene TRBJ1-5; tentative D call: TRBD1 (6 bases). Germline lookup yields CDR1 SGHAT and CDR2 FQNNGV. V lost 2 bases and J 2 bases, leaving 10 bases between the germline ends. CDR3 size: 15 residues. The CDR3 nucleotides read TGTGCCAGCAGCTTACATCCAGGGGGCAATCAGCCCCAGCATTTT. Amino acid sequence: CASSLHPGGNQPQHF.

This clone was detected a few times. The chain recombines TRBV19 with TRBJ2-4; D remains unclear. The CDR3 extends over 14 amino acids. Looked up from germline, CDR1 is LNHDA and CDR2 is SQIVND (reference sequence). V was pared by 1 base and J by 0 bases, with 4 bases between. CDR3 DNA sequence: TGTGCCAGTAGTATAGCAGTAGCCAAAAACATTCAGTACTTC. Amino acid sequence: CASSIAVAKNIQYF.

Only one count was recorded for this clone. The rearrangement joins TRBV28 to TRBJ2-7; D unresolved. Trimming stripped 2 bases from V and 6 bases from J, with 14 bases between. Germline CDR1 MDHEN, CDR2 SYDVKM. The CDR3 contains 14 residues. CDR3 in DNA: TGTGCCAGCAGTTTAATTGGGTCCTGGAGCGAGCAGTACTTC. Its protein is CASSLIGSWSEQYF.

The V gene is TRBV12-5, the J gene TRBJ1-1, with TRBD1 identical over 7 bases. CDR3 length: 17 residues. The ends lost 2 bases at V and 1 base at J; junction bases unmatched: 10. Germline V CDR1 and CDR2: LGHNT, FRNRAP. The CDR3 here is CASGLIYDRATNTEAFF. CDR3 DNA: TGTGCTAGTGGTTTGATATACGACAGGGCCACGAACACTGAAGCTTTCTTT.

This clone was seen just once. The chain couples TRBV7-2 to TRBJ1-5, with 7 bases identical to TRBD1. V shed 3 bases, J shed 2 bases, and the junction held 7 bases outside the gene matches. The germline gives CDR1 SGHTA, CDR2 FQGNSA. The CDR3 contains 16 residues. This CDR3 is CASSFQGGDGNQPQHF. In DNA, the CDR3 is TGTGCCAGCAGCTTCCAAGGGGGCGACGGCAATCAGCCCCAGCATTTT.

The sample holds one count of this clone. V is TRBV5-6 and J is TRBJ1-5; TRBD1 is a possible D gene (5 bases). This CDR3 spans 14 amino acids. V was clipped by 1 base and J by 5 bases, with 10 bases between them. Germline V gene lookup returns CDR1 SGHDT and CDR2 YYEEEE. For the CDR3, the DNA is TGTGCCAGCAGCTTGATGCAGGGTTATCAGCCCCAGCATTTT. This encodes CASSLMQGYQPQHF.

This clone was seen just once. This chain connects TRBV12-3 or TRBV12-4 to TRBJ2-7, with D tentatively TRBD1 (7 bases). This CDR3 is 13 amino acids long. V was pared by 5 bases and J by 5 bases, with 13 bases between. The CDR3 DNA follows: TGTGCCAGCAGTACAGGGGCTAGCGACGAGCAGTACTTC. Translated, it gives CASSTGASDEQYF.

The J gene is TRBJ1-1, the V gene TRBV2; a weak D match, TRBD1 (6 bases). CDR3 length: 14 amino acids. Germline V gives CDR1 SNHLY, CDR2 FYNNEI. Deletions cut 7 bases from V and 0 bases from J, with 12 bases between. The CDR3 DNA reads TGTGCCAGCAATGAGGGGGGGGTGAACACTGAAGCTTTCTTT. It translates to CASNEGGVNTEAFF.